The rows below give T cell receptor beta chains drawn from one sample of a study of blood T cell repertoires in COVID-19. Sequencing was performed with immunoSEQ multiplex PCR; in TCRdb, only in-frame clones are kept and a portion is missing. Here the sample spans around 270,000 clones, less than 90% being singletons. Sequenced sample: peripheral blood. All receptors come from a man aged 60 to 69 who had recovered from COVID-19. Both conserved end residues are part of each CDR3. A D gene is named only where the DNA matches it firmly. Clone size appears in some rows only: once, few, many, or a class for an expanded clone.

V	size	J	length	D	DNA	CDR3
TRBV3-1/TRBV3-2	NA	TRBJ2-3	14	NA	TGTGCCAGCAGCCAAGGCGGGAGCACAGATACGCAGTATTTT	CASSQGGSTDTQYF
TRBV24-1	NA	TRBJ2-1	16	NA	TGTGCCACCAGTGATTTGAAGGGGAAAGGCGGCAATGAGCAGTTCTTC	CATSDLKGKGGNEQFF
TRBV12-5	NA	TRBJ2-7	14	TRBD1	TGTGCTAGTGGGCCCTCCGGGACAGGGGCCGAGCAGTACTTC	CASGPSGTGAEQYF
TRBV24-1	NA	TRBJ1-2	12	NA	TGTGCCACCAGTGGTACCAGCTATGGCTACACCTTC	CATSGTSYGYTF
TRBV5-1	NA	TRBJ1-6	16	TRBD1	TGCGCCAGCAGCTGGGAACCGGGACAGGGGGTTTCACCCCTCCACTTT	CASSWEPGQGVSPLHF
TRBV14	NA	TRBJ2-1	14	NA	TGTGCCAGCAGCCAAGGAGGGTACTACAATGAGCAGTTCTTC	CASSQGGYYNEQFF
TRBV6-5	NA	TRBJ2-3	11	NA	TGTGCCAGCAGTTTTCTCGATACGCAGTATTTT	CASSFLDTQYF
TRBV12-3/TRBV12-4	NA	TRBJ2-7	13	TRBD1	TGTGCCAGCAAAACCGGGACAGACTACGAGCAGTACTTC	CASKTGTDYEQYF
TRBV27	NA	TRBJ1-2	14	NA	TGTGCCAGCAGTCTTTCAGGGGAGGGCTATGGCTACACCTTC	CASSLSGEGYGYTF
TRBV18	NA	TRBJ2-1	15	TRBD2	TGTGCCAGCTCGACACCTAGCGGGGACTACAATGAGCAGTTCTTC	CASSTPSGDYNEQFF
TRBV5-1	NA	TRBJ2-6	16	NA	TGCGCCAGCAGCAGTGGACTAAGACCTGGGGCCAACGTCCTGACTTTC	CASSSGLRPGANVLTF
TRBV6-6	NA	TRBJ1-3	16	TRBD1	TGTGCCAGCAGTTACTCGCAGGGGGTGACTGGAAACACCATATATTTT	CASSYSQGVTGNTIYF
TRBV6-2/TRBV6-3	NA	TRBJ1-1	14	TRBD1	TGTGCCAGCAGTTACTCGGGGGACAGGTTTGAAGCTTTCTTT	CASSYSGDRFEAFF
TRBV6-2/TRBV6-3	NA	TRBJ2-7	15	NA	TGTGCCAGCAGTTACTCTCAGGGCGCCGGCTTTAAGCAGTACTTC	CASSYSQGAGFKQYF
TRBV5-1	once	TRBJ2-3	17	TRBD2	TGCGCCAGCAGCCAAGAGCCCCCGGGACTAGCGACAGATACGCAGTATTTT	CASSQEPPGLATDTQYF
TRBV12-3/TRBV12-4	NA	TRBJ2-7	13	NA	TGTGCCAGCAGACAGGGGGGGAGCTACGAGCAGTACTTC	CASRQGGSYEQYF
TRBV29-1	NA	TRBJ2-1	12	TRBD2	TGCAGCGCCGGGACTAGCAAGAATGAGCAGTTCTTC	CSAGTSKNEQFF
TRBV18	NA	TRBJ1-6	14	NA	TGTGCCAGCTCACTGGGCATGGACAACTCACCCCTCCACTTT	CASSLGMDNSPLHF
TRBV7-7	NA	TRBJ1-1	15	NA	TGTGCCAGCAGCCCCCCGGACAAAGTGAACACTGAAGCTTTCTTT	CASSPPDKVNTEAFF
TRBV6-1	NA	TRBJ1-6	14	NA	TGTGCCAGCAGTTCTTCAGGGTTTAATTCACCCCTCCACTTT	CASSSSGFNSPLHF
TRBV29-1	NA	TRBJ1-5	13	TRBD1	TGCAGCGTGGCGGGACAGGGTTATCAGCCCCAGCATTTT	CSVAGQGYQPQHF
TRBV4-2	NA	TRBJ1-3	16	TRBD1	TGTGCCAGCAGCCAGGGACAGGGCTCTCTTGGAAACACCATATATTTT	CASSQGQGSLGNTIYF
TRBV21-1	NA	TRBJ1-4	16	NA	TGTGCCAGCAGCAAAGATGTCGCAGGGCCCAATGAAAAACTGTTTTTT	CASSKDVAGPNEKLFF
TRBV11-2	NA	TRBJ1-1	14	NA	TGTGCCAGCAGCTTCTCCCCCGGGGGGTATGAAGCTTTCTTT	CASSFSPGGYEAFF
TRBV18	NA	TRBJ2-5	16	NA	TGTGCCAGCTCACCACCTCCACCGGGAACCCCAGAGACCCAGTACTTC	CASSPPPPGTPETQYF
TRBV15	NA	TRBJ1-6	15	NA	TGTGCCACCAGCAGGAAACGGGACAATAATTCACCCCTCCACTTT	CATSRKRDNNSPLHF
TRBV19	NA	TRBJ1-5	15	NA	TGTGCCAGTAGTCCAGGGGCTCCCTCCAATCAGCCCCAGCATTTT	CASSPGAPSNQPQHF
TRBV7-3	NA	TRBJ2-1	15	TRBD2	TGTGCCAGCAGCCTCCAAAAGCGGGGGGAGAATGAGCAGTTCTTC	CASSLQKRGENEQFF
TRBV27	once	TRBJ1-1	15	NA	TGTGCCAGCAGTACCCACGTTGAGTTCGGCACTGAAGCTTTCTTT	CASSTHVEFGTEAFF
TRBV27	NA	TRBJ2-2	18	TRBD1	TGTGCCAGCAGTTTTGGGGGTCGCGGGACAGGGGTTGACGGGGAGCTGTTTTTT	CASSFGGRGTGVDGELFF
TRBV13	NA	TRBJ1-1	14	NA	TGTGCCAGCAGCTCCGATCCCGGGACACCTGAAGCTTTCTTT	CASSSDPGTPEAFF
TRBV7-9	NA	TRBJ2-5	18	TRBD2	TGTGCCAGCAGCTTTCCGGGACTAGCGGGGGGGCCTCGGGAGACCCAGTACTTC	CASSFPGLAGGPRETQYF
TRBV19	NA	TRBJ1-2	15	NA	TGTGCCAGTAGTCCCGTCGAGGCGGGGACCAAGGGCTACACCTTC	CASSPVEAGTKGYTF
TRBV2	NA	TRBJ1-5	15	NA	TGTGCCAGCAGCATCGCTCGGGGGGCAGATCAGCCCCAGCATTTT	CASSIARGADQPQHF
TRBV5-6	NA	TRBJ1-1	15	TRBD1	TGTGCCAGCAGCTTAGGGGACAGGGCAAACACTGAAGCTTTCTTT	CASSLGDRANTEAFF
TRBV24-1	NA	TRBJ1-2	13	NA	TGTGCCACCAGTTGGACAGAGTCTGCTGGCTACACCTTC	CATSWTESAGYTF
TRBV11-2	NA	TRBJ2-2	16	TRBD2	TGTGCCAGCAGCTTAGGGACTAGCGGGGTAACCGGGGAGCTGTTTTTT	CASSLGTSGVTGELFF
TRBV10-3	NA	TRBJ1-5	18	TRBD1	TGTGCCATCAGTGAGTCACCCGGGACAGGGGGCGGGTATCAGCCCCAGCATTTT	CAISESPGTGGGYQPQHF
TRBV7-9	NA	TRBJ1-4	11	NA	TGTGCCAGCAGCTTCTCCGAAAAACTGTTTTTT	CASSFSEKLFF
TRBV18	NA	TRBJ1-1	16	TRBD1	TGTGCCAGCTCCTCGTGGACAGGGGGCGCGAACACTGAAGCTTTCTTT	CASSSWTGGANTEAFF
TRBV14	NA	TRBJ2-4	13	NA	TGTGCCAGCAGCCCAGGAGGGCCAAACATTCAGTACTTC	CASSPGGPNIQYF
TRBV14	NA	TRBJ2-7	15	TRBD1	TGTGCCAGCAGCTCCGCCGCCGGACAGGGGCTAAGCAGGTACTTC	CASSSAAGQGLSRYF
TRBV5-4	NA	TRBJ2-7	11	NA	TGTGCCAGCAGCTCCAGGAACGAGCAGTACTTC	CASSSRNEQYF
TRBV19	NA	TRBJ1-2	13	NA	TGTGCCAGTAGTATAGAAGGGGCCCGTCAAAGAGTATTC	CASSIEGARQRVF
TRBV4-2	many	TRBJ2-7	16	TRBD2	TGTGCCAGCAGCCAAGAGGGTAGCGGGGGGCATTACGAGCAGTACTTC	CASSQEGSGGHYEQYF
TRBV11-3	NA	TRBJ2-1	15	TRBD1	TGTGCCAGCAGCTTAGAGGGGACAGGGAGCAATGAGCAGTTCTTC	CASSLEGTGSNEQFF
TRBV29-1	NA	TRBJ1-2	13	NA	TGCAGCGTTGACCCCTCATTGGCGGGGGGCTACACCTTC	CSVDPSLAGGYTF
TRBV9	once	TRBJ2-7	14	NA	TGTGCCAGCAGCGTAGGAGGGAAAACCTACGAGCAGTACTTC	CASSVGGKTYEQYF
TRBV5-1	NA	TRBJ1-6	15	NA	TGCGCCAGCAGCCCCAGACAGGTGGGAAATTCACCCCTCCACTTT	CASSPRQVGNSPLHF
TRBV9	NA	TRBJ2-2	15	NA	TGTGCCAGCAGCCCAAGACAGACCTCCACCGGGGAGCTGTTTTTT	CASSPRQTSTGELFF
TRBV29-1	NA	TRBJ1-4	12	TRBD1	TGCAGCGTGGGACAGGGAAAAGAAAAACTGTTTTTT	CSVGQGKEKLFF
TRBV19	few	TRBJ1-4	15	TRBD1	TGTGCCAGTAGTATCCCCGGGACAGGGAAGGAAAAACTGTTTTTT	CASSIPGTGKEKLFF
TRBV7-9	NA	TRBJ2-1	16	TRBD2	TGTGCCAGCAGCTTAGGAAGCGGGGGCTCCTACAATGAGCAGTTCTTC	CASSLGSGGSYNEQFF
TRBV7-6	NA	TRBJ2-7	15	NA	TGTGCCAGCAGCTTAGTCGACAGCAGTGGGTACGAGCAGTACTTC	CASSLVDSSGYEQYF
TRBV19	few	TRBJ1-2	14	NA	TGTGCCAGTAGTATGCTGTCCCCGGGCTATGGCTACACCTTC	CASSMLSPGYGYTF